This is a list of T cell receptor beta chains from one sample in a study of monozygotic twins with cystic fibrosis. Method: immunoSEQ multiplex PCR; TCRdb's copy keeps in-frame clones and lacks some. The sample shows some 10,000 clones, 98% of them seen only once. Sample: blood. The receptors here all came from a girl aged 2-10 years with cystic fibrosis. The CDR3 runs from the conserved cysteine through the conserved F or W. Fields, in order: V gene, clone size, J gene, D gene, CDR3 DNA, CDR3 protein. The D gene is left open where the match is weak. The size field is filled for only some rows; it gives once, few, many or a size class.

>TRBV28|NA|TRBJ2-1|TRBD2
TGTGCCAGCAGTTTCCCGGGACTAGTCAATGAGCAGTTCTTC
CASSFPGLVNEQFF
>TRBV7-2|NA|TRBJ1-5|NA
TGTGCCAGCAGCCCGCGTTGGGGGAGCAATCAGCCCCAGCATTTT
CASSPRWGSNQPQHF
>TRBV11-2|NA|TRBJ2-7|NA
TGTGCCAGCAGCCCGGGCCTAGGGTTCTCCTACGAGCAGTACTTC
CASSPGLGFSYEQYF
>TRBV15|NA|TRBJ2-1|TRBD2
TGTGCCACCAGCAGAGCACTAGCGGCTAATGAGCAGTTCTTC
CATSRALAANEQFF
>TRBV7-3|NA|TRBJ1-2|NA
TGTGCCAGCAGCCCCAACCCGGGCGCGGATGGCTACACCTTC
CASSPNPGADGYTF
>TRBV28|NA|TRBJ1-6|TRBD1
TGTGCCAGCAGTTCCCCGGCAGGGGGTTATAATTCACCCCTCCACTTT
CASSSPAGGYNSPLHF
>TRBV12-5|NA|TRBJ2-3|TRBD2
TGTGCTAGTGGCTTCGGGGGGGCAGATACGCAGTATTTT
CASGFGGADTQYF
>TRBV4-3|NA|TRBJ1-6|TRBD1
TGCGCCAGCAGCCAAGGAGTGGGACAGGGGGTCCGTGGTTCACCCCTCCACTTT
CASSQGVGQGVRGSPLHF
>TRBV9|NA|TRBJ2-1|TRBD2
TGTGCCAGCAGCCTAGCGGGAGCCTACAATGAGCAGTTCTTC
CASSLAGAYNEQFF
>TRBV5-6|NA|TRBJ1-2|TRBD1
TGTGCCAGCAGCTGGGACAGGGAGGGAGGGGGTCATGGCTACACCTTC
CASSWDREGGGHGYTF
>TRBV4-2|NA|TRBJ1-1|NA
TGTGCCAGCAGCCAAGGGTTGCCCCGGGTGCTGCTTGAAAACACTGAAGCTTTCTTT
CASSQGLPRVLLENTEAFF
>TRBV25-1|NA|TRBJ2-1|TRBD1
TGTGCCAGCAGTGAGGGACAGGGTAGGGGTGAGCAGTTCTTC
CASSEGQGRGEQFF
>TRBV19|NA|TRBJ2-7|NA
TGTGCCAGTAGTGAGACTGGTTACTACGAGCAGTACTTC
CASSETGYYEQYF
>TRBV4-2|NA|TRBJ2-7|TRBD1
TGTGCCAGCAGCCACGCCTACGGACAGGAACCCTACGAGCAGTACTTC
CASSHAYGQEPYEQYF
>TRBV18|NA|TRBJ1-4|TRBD1
TGTGCCAGCTCACCCTCGACAGGGGATGAAAAACTGTTTTTT
CASSPSTGDEKLFF
>TRBV19|NA|TRBJ2-3|NA
TGTGCCAGTAGTATACGGAGGGGAGCAGATACGCAGTATTTT
CASSIRRGADTQYF
>TRBV30|once|TRBJ1-2|NA
TGTGCCTGGAGTGGACAGGAGAACTATGGCTACACCTTC
CAWSGQENYGYTF
>TRBV27|NA|TRBJ1-1|NA
TGTGCCAGCAGTACGACACCCGGGAGAACTGAAGCTTTCTTT
CASSTTPGRTEAFF
>TRBV7-9|NA|TRBJ2-3|TRBD2
TGTGCCAGCAGCCCGGGACTAGAGGTTAGCACAGATACGCAGTATTTT
CASSPGLEVSTDTQYF
>TRBV6-6|NA|TRBJ2-1|TRBD2
TGTGCCAGCAGGGGTCTTTTTGCGGGAGGCTACAATGAGCAGTTCTTC
CASRGLFAGGYNEQFF
>TRBV28|NA|TRBJ2-2|NA
TGTGCCAGCAGTTTACAAAGGATAGTGAACACCGGGGAGCTGTTTTTT
CASSLQRIVNTGELFF
>TRBV13|NA|TRBJ2-1|TRBD2
TGTGCCAGCAGCTCCCGCCGGGAGGGCCAGAGGAATGAGCAGTTCTTC
CASSSRREGQRNEQFF
>TRBV29-1|NA|TRBJ1-2|TRBD1
TGCAGCGCCATACCACAGGGGGCTGGCTATGGCTACACCTTC
CSAIPQGAGYGYTF
>TRBV28|NA|TRBJ1-4|NA
TGTGCCAGCAGGACCAGGGAAGGAACTAATGAAAAACTGTTTTTT
CASRTREGTNEKLFF
>TRBV10-2|NA|TRBJ1-5|NA
TGCGCCAGCAGTGAGGGAAGCAATCAGCCCCAGCATTTT
CASSEGSNQPQHF
>TRBV5-6|NA|TRBJ2-7|TRBD2
TGTGCCAGCTGTGTGGCTAGCGGGAACGTCGGGCAGTACTTC
CASCVASGNVGQYF
>TRBV30|NA|TRBJ1-1|NA
TGTGCCTGGAGAAGGAACACTGAAGCTTTCTTT
CAWRRNTEAFF
>TRBV5-1|NA|TRBJ2-5|NA
TGCGCCAGCAGCTGGGGGCTTGCGGTAATTCAAGAGACCCAGTACTTC
CASSWGLAVIQETQYF
>TRBV7-6|once|TRBJ2-3|NA
TGTGCCAGCAGCTTAGGGTCTTCCCTTACCACAGATACGCAGTATTTT
CASSLGSSLTTDTQYF
>TRBV5-5|NA|TRBJ2-3|NA
TGTGCCAGCAGCTCCCCCCGGGACTTCGTCACAGATACGCAGTATTTT
CASSSPRDFVTDTQYF
>TRBV5-1|once|TRBJ1-4|NA
TGCGCCAGCAGCCCTGACAGGCCTAATGAAAAACTGTTTTTT
CASSPDRPNEKLFF
>TRBV11-2|NA|TRBJ2-1|TRBD2
TGTGCCAGCAGCTTAAGTAGCGGGAGTCTCTACAATGAGCAGTTCTTC
CASSLSSGSLYNEQFF
>TRBV6-5|NA|TRBJ1-3|TRBD1
TGTGCCAGCAGTTTCACGGACAGGGCCGGAAACACCATATATTTT
CASSFTDRAGNTIYF
>TRBV6-6|NA|TRBJ2-1|NA
TGTGCCAGCCATCAGGGGTTCTACAATGAGCAGTTCTTC
CASHQGFYNEQFF
>TRBV7-8|NA|TRBJ2-1|NA
TGTGCCAGCAGCTTAGGTCTGGATGCGCAGTTCTTC
CASSLGLDAQFF
>TRBV7-8|NA|TRBJ1-1|TRBD1
TGTGCCAGCAGCTTAGCCCAACCAGGGGGGAACACTGAAGCTTTCTTT
CASSLAQPGGNTEAFF
>TRBV29-1|NA|TRBJ1-1|TRBD1
TGCAGCGGTATGACAGGGGGCACTGAAGCTTTCTTT
CSGMTGGTEAFF
>TRBV28|NA|TRBJ1-1|NA
TGTGCCAGCAGTCCGCGGGCCGTCAATTTGGGTGAAGCTTTCTTT
CASSPRAVNLGEAFF
>TRBV18|NA|TRBJ1-1|TRBD1
TGTGCCAGCTCACCAAGTGGAGACAGGGTGAACACTGAAGCTTTCTTT
CASSPSGDRVNTEAFF
>TRBV5-1|NA|TRBJ2-7|NA
TGCGCCAGCAGCCCAGGTGGGGCACAGGGTGCCTACGAGCAGTACTTC
CASSPGGAQGAYEQYF
>TRBV7-9|NA|TRBJ1-3|NA
TGTGCCAGCAGCCTCGACAGTAATCAAAACACCATATATTTT
CASSLDSNQNTIYF
>TRBV2|NA|TRBJ2-7|NA
TGTGCCAGCAGTGATAGACAGACAACGGAGTACTTC
CASSDRQTTEYF
>TRBV7-2|once|TRBJ2-3|NA
TGTGCCAGCAGCCTAGTGGCTAAAATCACAGATACGCAGTATTTT
CASSLVAKITDTQYF
>TRBV13|NA|TRBJ2-1|TRBD2
TGTGCCAGCAGGCCGGGACTAGCGGACTACAATGAGCAGTTCTTC
CASRPGLADYNEQFF
>TRBV30|NA|TRBJ1-2|NA
TGTGCCTGGAGTGGGGGGGAAGGGCAACCAATTTATGGCTACACCTTC
CAWSGGEGQPIYGYTF
>TRBV30|NA|TRBJ1-1|NA
TGTGCCTGGGGAAGGTGGGGGACTGAAGCTTTCTTT
CAWGRWGTEAFF
>TRBV5-4|NA|TRBJ2-3|TRBD2
TGTGCCAGCAGCCCTCCGGGAGGGCCTTTCTCGCAGTATTTT
CASSPPGGPFSQYF
>TRBV5-1|NA|TRBJ2-7|NA
TGCGCCAGCAGCTTGGGAGGGACAACTCCATCCTACGAGCAGTACTTC
CASSLGGTTPSYEQYF
>TRBV5-4|NA|TRBJ2-1|NA
TGTGCCAGCAGCTTGGCGACGGGTACCTCCTACAATGAGCAGTTCTTC
CASSLATGTSYNEQFF
>TRBV5-6|NA|TRBJ2-1|TRBD2
TGTGCCAGCAGCTTTGGACTAGCCTCCTACAATGAGCAGTTCTTC
CASSFGLASYNEQFF
>TRBV30|NA|TRBJ1-2|TRBD1
TGTGCCTGGGTTAATCAGGGGGGTAACTATGGCTACACCTTC
CAWVNQGGNYGYTF
>TRBV29-1|NA|TRBJ2-7|TRBD1
TGCAGCGTTGAAGAGGCAGGGGGCTTCTACGAGCAGTACTTC
CSVEEAGGFYEQYF